Shown below are 16 T cell receptor beta chains from a single sample sequenced in a study of T cells in Graves' hyperthyroidism and ophthalmopathy. RNA transcripts provided the source from which TCR beta CDR3 regions were amplified. Primed by the HTBI set, a first-round RT-PCR was run on the TCR CDR3. MiXCR, run by TCRdb on the multiplex PCR reads, gives a single entry per CDR3 protein. The profile shows around 700,000 distinct CDR3 sequences, 30% to 40% of them singletons. Sequencing was performed on blood. The receptors were sampled from a middle-aged woman with Graves' hyperthyroidism.

This clonotype came up many times. CDR3 sequence: CASLPKGRPGNTEAFF. The CDR3 DNA follows: TGTGCCAGCCTCCCGAAGGGTAGACCGGGGAACACTGAAGCTTTCTTT. This chain uses TRBV7-9 with TRBJ1-1; D gene unclear. The CDR3 is 16 amino acids. Germline assignment: CDR1 SEHNR and CDR2 FQNEAQ (reference sequence). V lost 8 bases, J lost 1 base, and 20 bases lay in between.

This rearrangement joins TRBV6-5 to TRBJ1-4, with 7 bases lining up with TRBD1. The CDR3 has 14 amino acids. J was trimmed by 6 bases and V by 4 bases; bases with no gene match: 5. CDR1 is MNHEY and CDR2 is SVGAGI in the germline V gene. The CDR3 DNA reads TGTGCCAGCAGTTCCGACAGGGTTTATGAAAAACTGTTTTTT. Its translation is CASSSDRVYEKLFF.

This clonotype was picked up a small number of times. A read error is possible here, since a much larger clone lies one base away. The V gene is TRBV6-6, the J gene TRBJ2-7, with 12 bases identical to TRBD1. CDR3 length: 14 amino acids. The germline gives CDR1 MNHNY, CDR2 SVGAGI (reference sequence). With V trimmed by 6 bases and J by 2 bases, 2 bases remained unmatched. CDR3 residues: CASRGQGAPYEQYF. The CDR3 DNA reads as TGTGCCAGCAGGGGACAGGGGGCACCCTACGAGCAGTACTTC.

This clonotype was detected only a few times. The rearrangement uses TRBV20-1 and TRBJ1-1; no clear D gene. CDR3 length: 14 amino acids. Germline V gives CDR1 DFQATT, CDR2 SNEGSKA (reference sequence). Trimming removed 2 bases from V and 6 bases from J, with 16 bases in between. CDR3 protein: CSARPSHKTPEAFF. The CDR3, as DNA: TGCAGTGCTAGACCTTCCCATAAGACTCCTGAAGCTTTCTTT.

This sequence joins TRBV9 and TRBJ2-7, with TRBD1 matching over 8 bases. This CDR3 region has 16 residues. CDR1 is SGDLS, CDR2 YYNGEE, per germline. Trimming removed 3 bases from V and 3 bases from J; junction bases left unmatched: 11. The CDR3 is CASSARPQGDFYEQYF. In nucleotides, the CDR3 is TGTGCCAGCAGCGCAAGACCACAGGGGGATTTCTACGAGCAGTACTTC.

This chain uses TRBV10-3 with TRBJ1-5, with a weak D call TRBD1 (5 bases). V was cut by 6 bases and J by 4 bases, with 13 bases left in between. CDR3 size: 14 residues. CDR1 is ENHRY, CDR2 SYGVKD, per germline. The DNA of the CDR3 is TGTGCCATCAGCGCAGACCGGGGGAATCAGCCCCAGCATTTT. As protein: CAISADRGNQPQHF.

This clonotype came up many times. The V gene is TRBV20-1, the J gene TRBJ1-1, with D unresolved. Trimming shortened V by 0 bases and J by 6 bases, and 11 bases separated the two germline ends. Per germline, CDR1 DFQATT and CDR2 SNEGSKA (reference sequence). The CDR3 has 13 residues. CDR3 bases: TGCAGTGCTAGAGAGCCAGGATTGGCTGAAGCTTTCTTT. Encoded protein: CSAREPGLAEAFF.

Comment on this clonotype: A much larger clone differs by one base, so this may be a read error. The chain recombines TRBV2 with TRBJ1-2; unclear D gene. There are 14 residues in the CDR3. Germline CDR1 and CDR2: SNHLY and FYNNEI. The CDR3 region has the DNA TGTGCCGGCAGCCAAGAAGGCTTGGGCTATGGCTACACCTTC. It codes for CAGSQEGLGYGYTF.

This clonotype was seen more than once but under ten times. V usage is TRBV29-1 and J usage is TRBJ2-2; D ambiguous. This CDR3 has 11 residues. Germline assignment: CDR1 SQVTM and CDR2 ANQGSEA. V lost 5 bases and J lost 5, with 6 bases in between. The CDR3 coding sequence is TGCAGCGTTCTATTGACCGGGGAGCTGTTTTTT. Translation gives CSVLLTGELFF.

The V and J genes are TRBV15 and TRBJ1-1; 8 nucleotides align to TRBD1. Germline values: CDR1 LNHNV, CDR2 YYDKDF (reference sequence). The V and J ends lost 4 bases and 5 bases, in that order; junction bases with no gene match: 6. This CDR3 spans 14 amino acids. CDR3 DNA sequence: TGTGCCACCAGCAAAGGACAGGGAATTACTGAAGCTTTCTTT. Protein sequence: CATSKGQGITEAFF.

This clonotype was recorded only once. The V call is TRBV19, the J call TRBJ1-1, with D maybe TRBD1 (5 bases). The CDR3 has 15 amino acids. CDR1 is LNHDA and CDR2 is SQIVND in the germline V gene (reference sequence). The ends were cut back, 4 bases at V and 1 base at J, with 13 bases in the middle. This chain's CDR3 is CASSTGPEGNTEAFF. The DNA of the CDR3 is TGTGCCAGTAGTACGGGGCCGGAGGGGAACACTGAAGCTTTCTTT.

This clonotype was detected a few times. The genes are TRBV7-2 and TRBJ1-1; D is perhaps TRBD1 (5 bases). Between the trimmed V and J ends, which lost 5 bases and 3 bases, there was a span of 10 bases. In germline, CDR1 is SGHTA, CDR2 FQGNSA. The CDR3 is 13 residues long. CDR3 DNA sequence: TGTGCCAGCAGCCGACAGAAGTACACTGAAGCTTTCTTT. It codes for CASSRQKYTEAFF.

This clonotype was seen only once. This sequence joins TRBV7-2 and TRBJ1-6; D gene ambiguous. V was shortened by 3 bases and J by 2 bases, with 20 bases between the two germline ends. CDR1 is SGHTA, CDR2 FQGNSA, per germline. The CDR3 length is 19 residues. The chain's CDR3 is CASSLYSQRSAPYNSPLHF. CDR3 DNA: TGTGCCAGCAGCTTGTATAGCCAGCGATCGGCGCCCTATAATTCACCCCTCCACTTT.

A note on this clonotype: At one end the junction does not follow the germline gene, possibly because of a read error. The CDR3 spells CASSYSMSSGYTF. CDR3 sequence (DNA): TGTGCCAGCAGTTATTCCATGTCGAGTGGCTACACCTTC. The chain joins TRBV10-3 to TRBJ1-2; D uncertain. The CDR3 extends over 13 amino acids. CDR1 ENHRY and CDR2 SYGVKD come from the germline V gene.

The CDR3 loop is CASSLGGQGVHEHF. CDR3 bases: TGTGCCAGCAGCTTAGGGGGACAGGGAGTCCACGAGCATTTT. J is TRBJ1-5 and V is TRBV7-9; 9 bases are shared with TRBD1. Germline assignment: CDR1 SEHNR and CDR2 FQNEAQ (reference sequence). The CDR3 loop spans 14 amino acids. The J segment lost 14 bases and the V segment lost 1 base, leaving 9 bases of the junction unmatched.

This clonotype was seen ten or more times. This rearrangement joins TRBV10-3 to TRBJ2-6; D gene unclear. CDR3 length equals 14 residues. Germline V gene sequence: CDR1 ENHRY, CDR2 SYGVKD. V lost 3 bases, J lost 2 bases, and 5 bases lay in between. The CDR3 nucleotides read TGTGCCATCAGTGACGCCGCTGGGGCCAACGTCCTGACTTTC. Translated, it gives CAISDAAGANVLTF.